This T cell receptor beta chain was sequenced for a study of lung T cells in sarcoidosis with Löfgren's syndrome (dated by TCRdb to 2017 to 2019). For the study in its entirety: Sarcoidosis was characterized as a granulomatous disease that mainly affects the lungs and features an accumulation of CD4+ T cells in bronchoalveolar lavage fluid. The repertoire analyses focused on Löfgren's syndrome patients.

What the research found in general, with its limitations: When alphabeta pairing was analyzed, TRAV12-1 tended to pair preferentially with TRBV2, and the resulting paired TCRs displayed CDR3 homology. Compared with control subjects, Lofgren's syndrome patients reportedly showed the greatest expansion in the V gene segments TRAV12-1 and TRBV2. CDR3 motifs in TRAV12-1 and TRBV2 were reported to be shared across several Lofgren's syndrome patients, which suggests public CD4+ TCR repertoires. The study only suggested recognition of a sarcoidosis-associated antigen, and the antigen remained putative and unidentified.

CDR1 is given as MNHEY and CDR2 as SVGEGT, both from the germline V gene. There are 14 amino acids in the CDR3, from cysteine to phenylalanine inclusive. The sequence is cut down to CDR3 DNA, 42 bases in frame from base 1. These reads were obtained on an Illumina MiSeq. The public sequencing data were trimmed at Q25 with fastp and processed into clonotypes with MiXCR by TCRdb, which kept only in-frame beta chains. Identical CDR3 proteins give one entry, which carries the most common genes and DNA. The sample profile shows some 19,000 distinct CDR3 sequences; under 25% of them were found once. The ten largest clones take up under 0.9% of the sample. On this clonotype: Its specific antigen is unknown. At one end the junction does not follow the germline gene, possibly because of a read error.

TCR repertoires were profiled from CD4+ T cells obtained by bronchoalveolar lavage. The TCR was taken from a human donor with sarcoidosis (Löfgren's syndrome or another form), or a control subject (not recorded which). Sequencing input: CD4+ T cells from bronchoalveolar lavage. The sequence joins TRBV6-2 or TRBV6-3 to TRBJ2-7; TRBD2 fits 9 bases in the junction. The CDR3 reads CASSYILAGFERYF. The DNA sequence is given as TGCGCCAGCAGTTATATCCTAGCGGGATTCGAGCGGTACTTC.